The present T cell receptor beta chain was sequenced within a study of a mutant IDH1 vaccine in newly diagnosed glioma. Study context: Patients began vaccination 4-6 weeks after radiotherapy alone, or with temozolomide cycles. Weeks 35 and 47 hosted visits V12 and V13, respectively.

CDR1 and CDR2 (germline): MRHNA, SNTAGT. This CDR3 region has 14 residues. The V end was cut by 0 bases, the J end by 2 bases, with 7 bases between. As regards this clone: What it recognizes is unknown.

The time point was: week 47, end of study. Topical imiquimod accompanied each vaccine dose, which consisted of 300 ug of mutant IDH1 20-mer peptide. Tumors from donors were new WHO grade 3 or 4 IDH1-mutant astrocytomas with ATRX loss. This table comes from immunoSEQ multiplex PCR, and its TCRdb copy is limited to in-frame clones, with some not included. The sample lists fewer than 25,000 clones; around 82% were seen once. The chain couples TRBV6-4 to TRBJ1-2; D remains ambiguous. The origin of this receptor is a man aged 35-49 years with glioma. The sample here was PBMCs, taken from a glioma patient whose treatment included an IDH1 peptide vaccine. The CDR3 DNA reads TGTGCCAGCAGTGACTCTACCGCAAACTATGGCTACACCTTC. Its translation: CASSDSTANYGYTF.